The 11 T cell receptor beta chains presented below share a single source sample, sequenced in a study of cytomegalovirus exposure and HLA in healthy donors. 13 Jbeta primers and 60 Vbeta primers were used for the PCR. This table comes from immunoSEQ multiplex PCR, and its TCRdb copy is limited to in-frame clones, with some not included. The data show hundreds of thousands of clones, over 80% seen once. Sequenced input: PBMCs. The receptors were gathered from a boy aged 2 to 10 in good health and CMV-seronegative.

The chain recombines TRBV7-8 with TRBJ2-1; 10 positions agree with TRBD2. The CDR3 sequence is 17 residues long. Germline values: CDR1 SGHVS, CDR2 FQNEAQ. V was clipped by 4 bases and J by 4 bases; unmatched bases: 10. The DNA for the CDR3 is TGTGCCAGCAGCTCTCTAGCGGGAGACGGTTCATACAATGAGCAGTTCTTC. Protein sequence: CASSSLAGDGSYNEQFF.

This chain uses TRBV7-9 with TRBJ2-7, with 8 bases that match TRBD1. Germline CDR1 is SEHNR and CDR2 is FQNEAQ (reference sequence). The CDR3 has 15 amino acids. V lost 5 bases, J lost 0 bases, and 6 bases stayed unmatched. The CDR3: CASSSGQGSSYEQYF. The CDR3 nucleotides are TGTGCCAGCAGCAGCGGACAGGGTAGCTCCTACGAGCAGTACTTC.

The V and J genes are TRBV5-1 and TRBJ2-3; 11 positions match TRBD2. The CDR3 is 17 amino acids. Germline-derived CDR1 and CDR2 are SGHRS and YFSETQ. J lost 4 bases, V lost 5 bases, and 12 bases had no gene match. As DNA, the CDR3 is TGCGCCAGCAGTCCTACGGGACTAGCGGTCGTTTCAGATACGCAGTATTTT. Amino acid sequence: CASSPTGLAVVSDTQYF.

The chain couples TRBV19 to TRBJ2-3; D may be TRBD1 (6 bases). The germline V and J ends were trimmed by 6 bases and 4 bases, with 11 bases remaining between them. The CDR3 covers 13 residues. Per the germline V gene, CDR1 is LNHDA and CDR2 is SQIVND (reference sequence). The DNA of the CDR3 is TGTGCCAGTAGGGGGGCCTTCCCAGATACGCAGTATTTT. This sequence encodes CASRGAFPDTQYF.

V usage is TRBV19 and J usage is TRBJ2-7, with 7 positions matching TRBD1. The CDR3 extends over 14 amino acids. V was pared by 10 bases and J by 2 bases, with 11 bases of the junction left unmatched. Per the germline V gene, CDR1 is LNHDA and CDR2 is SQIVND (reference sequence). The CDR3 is CATSPGQITYEQYF. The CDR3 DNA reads TGTGCCACCAGCCCGGGACAGATTACCTACGAGCAGTACTTC.

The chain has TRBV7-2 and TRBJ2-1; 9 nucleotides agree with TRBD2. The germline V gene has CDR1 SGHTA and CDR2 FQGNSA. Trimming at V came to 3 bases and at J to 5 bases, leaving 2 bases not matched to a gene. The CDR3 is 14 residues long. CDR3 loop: CASSLTSGHNEQFF. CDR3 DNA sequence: TGTGCCAGCAGCTTGACTAGCGGACACAATGAGCAGTTCTTC.

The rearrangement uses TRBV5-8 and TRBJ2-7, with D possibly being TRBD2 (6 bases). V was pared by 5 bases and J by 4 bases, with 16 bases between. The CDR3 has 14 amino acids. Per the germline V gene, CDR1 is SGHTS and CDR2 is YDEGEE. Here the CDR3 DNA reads TGTGCCAGCAGTCGGGACTCCGGTCTTTACGAGCAGTACTTC. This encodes CASSRDSGLYEQYF. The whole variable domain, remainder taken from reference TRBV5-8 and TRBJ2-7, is EAGVTQSPTHLIKTRGQQATLRCSPISGHTSVYWYQQALGLGLQFLLWYDEGEERNRGNFPPRFSGRQFPNYSSELNVNALELEDSALYLCASSRDSGLYEQYFGPGTRLTVT.

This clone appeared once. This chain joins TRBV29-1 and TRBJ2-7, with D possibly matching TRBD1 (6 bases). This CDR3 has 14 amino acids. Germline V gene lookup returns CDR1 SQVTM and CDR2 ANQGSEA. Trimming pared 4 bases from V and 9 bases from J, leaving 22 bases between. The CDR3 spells CSVGDPGQGRRQYF. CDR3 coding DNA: TGCAGCGTTGGAGACCCAGGGCAGGGGAGAAGGCAGTACTTC.

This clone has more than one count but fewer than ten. The DNA for the CDR3 is TGTGCCAGCAGCCCCGGGACAGGGCTCTATGGCTACACCTTC. Its protein product is CASSPGTGLYGYTF. V usage is TRBV5-5 and J usage is TRBJ1-2; 9 bases agree with TRBD1. Unmatched junction bases numbered 5, after V lost 4 bases and J lost 4 bases. The CDR3 consists of 14 residues. Germline V gene sequence: CDR1 SGHKS, CDR2 YYEKEE (reference sequence).

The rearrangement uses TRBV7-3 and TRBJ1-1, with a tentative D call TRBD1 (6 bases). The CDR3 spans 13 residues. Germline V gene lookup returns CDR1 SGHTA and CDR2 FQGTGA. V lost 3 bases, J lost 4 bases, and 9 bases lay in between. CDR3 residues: CASSLGGPTEAFF. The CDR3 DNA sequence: TGTGCCAGCAGCTTGGGGGGGCCCACTGAAGCTTTCTTT. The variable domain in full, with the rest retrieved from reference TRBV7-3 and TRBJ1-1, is GAGVSQTPSNKVTEKGKYVELRCDPISGHTALYWYRQSLGQGPEFLIYFQGTGAADDSGLPNDRFFAVRPEGSVSTLKIQRTERGDSAVYLCASSLGGPTEAFFGQGTRLTVV.

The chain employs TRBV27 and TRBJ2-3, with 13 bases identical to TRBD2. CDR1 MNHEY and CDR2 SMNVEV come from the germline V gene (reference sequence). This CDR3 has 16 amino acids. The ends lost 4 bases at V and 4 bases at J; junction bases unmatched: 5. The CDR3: CASSSPGLAGADTQYF. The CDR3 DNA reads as TGTGCCAGCAGTTCTCCCGGACTAGCGGGGGCAGATACGCAGTATTTT.